This T cell receptor beta chain was captured by sequencing in a study of Ad26.COV2.S vaccination and SARS-CoV-2 variants. At the level of the study: Intramuscular Ad26.COV2.S doses were given once or twice, 56 days apart. General study points: Measurement of non-spike TCR breadth gave similar results in vaccine and placebo recipients. Substantial breadth was reportedly displayed by spike-specific CD8+ and CD4+ T cell responses after vaccination.

The V gene's germline CDR1 is LNHDA and CDR2 SQIVND (reference sequence). The V end was cut by 6 bases, the J end by 4 bases, with 10 bases between. The CDR3 extends over 13 amino acids. The treatment is: approximately 18 received Ad26.COV2.S at low or high dose, single or two shots; 5 received placebo; per-sample allocation not given. Samples came from day 63 after the first vaccine or placebo injection. Ad26.COV2.S expressed prefusion-stabilized spike from the original Wuhan strain. Libraries were prepared by immunoSEQ multiplex PCR; TCRdb keeps only in-frame clonotypes and omits some of them. This table has about 680,000 clones, approximately 88% appearing once. To note about this clone: The antigen is not known.

The V and J genes are TRBV19 and TRBJ1-5, with D tentatively TRBD1 (5 bases). The material was peripheral blood, obtained in a trial of Ad26.COV2.S vaccine versus placebo. This receptor was identified in a person aged 18 to 59 who received the Ad26.COV2.S COVID-19 vaccine or a placebo. The chain's CDR3 is CASSRGLNQPQHF. The DNA of the CDR3 is TGTGCCAGTAGCCGGGGGTTAAATCAGCCCCAGCATTTT.